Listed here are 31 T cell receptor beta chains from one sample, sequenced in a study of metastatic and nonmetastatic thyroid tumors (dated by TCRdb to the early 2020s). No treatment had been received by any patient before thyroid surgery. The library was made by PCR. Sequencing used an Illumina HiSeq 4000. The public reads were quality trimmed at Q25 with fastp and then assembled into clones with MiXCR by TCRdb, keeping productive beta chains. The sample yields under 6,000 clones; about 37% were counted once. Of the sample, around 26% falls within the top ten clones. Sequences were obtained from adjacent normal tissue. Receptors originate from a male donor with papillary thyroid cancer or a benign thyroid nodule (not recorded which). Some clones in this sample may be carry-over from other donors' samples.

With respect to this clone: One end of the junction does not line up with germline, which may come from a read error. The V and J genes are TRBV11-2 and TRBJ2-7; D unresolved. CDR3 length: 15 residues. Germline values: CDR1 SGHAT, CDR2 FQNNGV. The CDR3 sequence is CASSTRPLPYGEKYF. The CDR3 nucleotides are TGTGCCAGCAGCACGCGACCATTGCCCTACGGCGAGAAGTACTTC. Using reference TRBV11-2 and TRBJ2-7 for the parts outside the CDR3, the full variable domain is EAGVAQSPRYKIIEKRQSVAFWCNPISGHATLYWYQQILGQGPKLLIQFQNNGVVDDSQLPKDRFSAERLKGVDSTLKIQPAKLEDSAVYLCASSTRPLPYGEKYFGPGTRLTVT.

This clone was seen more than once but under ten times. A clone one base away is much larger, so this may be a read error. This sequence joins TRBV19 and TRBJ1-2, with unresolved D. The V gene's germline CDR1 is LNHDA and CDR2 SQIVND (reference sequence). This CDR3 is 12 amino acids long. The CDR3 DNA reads TGTGCCAGTAGTATTGGGAGCTATGGCTGCACCTTC. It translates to CASSIGSYGCTF.

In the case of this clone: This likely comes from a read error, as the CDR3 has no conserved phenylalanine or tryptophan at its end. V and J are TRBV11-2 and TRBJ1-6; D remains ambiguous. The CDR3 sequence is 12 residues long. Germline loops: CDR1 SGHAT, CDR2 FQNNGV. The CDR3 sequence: CVSSHDNSPLHL. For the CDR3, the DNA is TGTGTCAGCAGCCATGATAATTCACCCCTCCACTTG.

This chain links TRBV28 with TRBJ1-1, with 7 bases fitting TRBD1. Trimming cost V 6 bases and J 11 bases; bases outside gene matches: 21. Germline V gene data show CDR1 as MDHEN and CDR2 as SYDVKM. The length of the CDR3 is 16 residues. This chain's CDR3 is CASSPMKTGLNSVAFF. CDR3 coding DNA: TGTGCCAGCAGCCCTATGAAGACAGGGTTGAACAGTGTTGCTTTCTTT.

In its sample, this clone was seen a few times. DNA for the CDR3: TGTGCCAGCAGTTTTACCGTCCACAGCTATGGCTACACCTTC. Translation: CASSFTVHSYGYTF. The chain is built from TRBV27 and TRBJ1-2, with D unclear. Trimming pared 3 bases from V and 4 bases from J, leaving 12 bases between. This CDR3 comprises 14 residues. CDR1 MNHEY and CDR2 SMNVEV come from the germline V gene (reference sequence).

CDR3 protein: CASSLGRLNYGYTF. CDR3 bases: TGTGCCAGCAGCTTGGGGCGGCTTAACTATGGCTACACCTTC. The chain recombines TRBV5-5 with TRBJ1-2; the D is unclear. The V end lost 0 bases, the J end lost 1 base, and 7 bases lay between the germline ends. CDR1 and CDR2 from the germline V gene are SGHKS and YYEKEE (reference sequence). The CDR3 runs 14 residues.

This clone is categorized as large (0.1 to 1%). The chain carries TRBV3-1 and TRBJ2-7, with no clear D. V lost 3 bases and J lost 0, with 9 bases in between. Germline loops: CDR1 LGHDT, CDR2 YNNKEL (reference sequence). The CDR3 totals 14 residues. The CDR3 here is CASSQSRISYEQYF. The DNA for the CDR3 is TGTGCCAGCAGCCAGAGTCGAATCTCCTACGAGCAGTACTTC.

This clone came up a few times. CDR3 coding DNA: TGTGCCACGAGTCCACTCATGGGGTATAGCAATCAGCCCCAGCATTTT. Protein sequence: CATSPLMGYSNQPQHF. The chain recombines TRBV15 with TRBJ1-5, with unresolved D. V lost 9 bases to trimming and J lost 0 bases, with 18 bases between them. The CDR3 is 16 amino acids. Germline-derived CDR1 and CDR2 are LNHNV and YYDKDF (reference sequence).

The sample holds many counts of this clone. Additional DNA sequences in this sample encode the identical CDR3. The CDR3 loop reads CASSGGGVDEQYF. CDR3 in DNA: TGTGCCAGCAGCGGGGGGGGGGTGGACGAGCAGTACTTC. The gene calls are TRBV9 and TRBJ2-7; 7 nucleotides match TRBD2. CDR1 is SGDLS and CDR2 is YYNGEE in the germline V gene. This CDR3 region has 13 residues. Unmatched junction bases numbered 5, after V lost 3 bases and J lost 5 bases.

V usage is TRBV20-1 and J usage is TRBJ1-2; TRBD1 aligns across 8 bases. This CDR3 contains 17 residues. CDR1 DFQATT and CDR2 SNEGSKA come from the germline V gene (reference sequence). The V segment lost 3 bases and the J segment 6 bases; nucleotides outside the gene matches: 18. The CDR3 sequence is CSASQPHRGNVNDGYTF. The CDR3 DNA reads TGCAGTGCTAGTCAGCCCCACAGGGGGAATGTAAATGATGGCTACACCTTC.

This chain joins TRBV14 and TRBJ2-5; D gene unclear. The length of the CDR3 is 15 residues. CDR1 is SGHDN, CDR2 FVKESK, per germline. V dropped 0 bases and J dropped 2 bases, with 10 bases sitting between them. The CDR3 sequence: CASSQDYGWQETQYF. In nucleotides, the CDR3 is TGTGCCAGCAGCCAAGATTACGGGTGGCAAGAGACCCAGTACTTC. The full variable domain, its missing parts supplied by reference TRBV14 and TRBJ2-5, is EAGVTQFPSHSVIEKGQTVTLRCDPISGHDNLYWYRRVMGKEIKFLLHFVKESKQDESGMPNNRFLAERTGGTYSTLKVQPAELEDSGVYFCASSQDYGWQETQYFGPGTRLLVL.

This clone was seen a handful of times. In DNA form, the CDR3 reads TGTGCCAGCAATGAGCTACAGGGGAACACCGGGGAGCTGTTTTTT. This codes for CASNELQGNTGELFF. The chain employs TRBV28 and TRBJ2-2; D might be TRBD1 (6 bases). CDR3 length: 15 amino acids. Trimming took 7 bases from V and 1 from J, leaving 13 bases between them. CDR1 is MDHEN and CDR2 is SYDVKM in the germline V gene.

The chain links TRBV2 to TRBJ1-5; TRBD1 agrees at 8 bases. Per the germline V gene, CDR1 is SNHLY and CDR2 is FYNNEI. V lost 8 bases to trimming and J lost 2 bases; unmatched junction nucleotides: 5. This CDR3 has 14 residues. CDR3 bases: TGTGCCAGCTCTGGACAGGGCGGCAATCAGCCCCAGCATTTT. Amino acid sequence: CASSGQGGNQPQHF. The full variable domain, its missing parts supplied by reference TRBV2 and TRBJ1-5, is EPEVTQTPSHQVTQMGQEVILRCVPISNHLYFYWYRQILGQKVEFLVSFYNNEISEKSEIFDDQFSVERPDGSNFTLKIRSTKLEDSAMYFCASSGQGGNQPQHFGDGTRLSIL.

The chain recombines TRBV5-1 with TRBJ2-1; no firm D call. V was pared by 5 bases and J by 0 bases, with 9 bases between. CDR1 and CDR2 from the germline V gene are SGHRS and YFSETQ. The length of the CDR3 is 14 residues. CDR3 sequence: CASSQSTSYNEQFF. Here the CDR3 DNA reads TGCGCCAGCAGTCAGTCGACCTCCTACAATGAGCAGTTCTTC.

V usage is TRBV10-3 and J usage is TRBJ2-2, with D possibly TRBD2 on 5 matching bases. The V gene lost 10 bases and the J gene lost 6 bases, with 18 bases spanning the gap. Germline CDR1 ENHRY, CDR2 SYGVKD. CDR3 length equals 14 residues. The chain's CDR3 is CATTEFVRAGELFF. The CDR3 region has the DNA TGTGCCACCACAGAGTTTGTGAGGGCCGGGGAGCTGTTTTTT.

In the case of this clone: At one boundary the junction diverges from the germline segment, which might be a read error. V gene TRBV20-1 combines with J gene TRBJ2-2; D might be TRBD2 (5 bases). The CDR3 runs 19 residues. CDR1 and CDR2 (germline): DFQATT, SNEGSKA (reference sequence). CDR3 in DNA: TGCATTGCTAGAGACACCGTCTCTAGCTGGAGCCTGGGCACCGTGGAGCTGTTTTTT. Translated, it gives CIARDTVSSWSLGTVELFF.

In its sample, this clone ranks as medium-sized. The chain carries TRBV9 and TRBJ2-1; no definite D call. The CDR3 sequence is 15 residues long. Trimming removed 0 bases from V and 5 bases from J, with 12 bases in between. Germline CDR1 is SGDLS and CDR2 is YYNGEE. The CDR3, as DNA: TGTGCCAGCAGCGTAGGTTTTAACTTGAACAATGAGCAGTTCTTC. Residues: CASSVGFNLNNEQFF.

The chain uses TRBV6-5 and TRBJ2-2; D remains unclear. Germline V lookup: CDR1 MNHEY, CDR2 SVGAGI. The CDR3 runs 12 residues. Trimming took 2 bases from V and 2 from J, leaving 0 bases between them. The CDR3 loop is CASSYNTGELFF. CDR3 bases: TGTGCCAGCAGTTACAACACCGGGGAGCTGTTTTTT.

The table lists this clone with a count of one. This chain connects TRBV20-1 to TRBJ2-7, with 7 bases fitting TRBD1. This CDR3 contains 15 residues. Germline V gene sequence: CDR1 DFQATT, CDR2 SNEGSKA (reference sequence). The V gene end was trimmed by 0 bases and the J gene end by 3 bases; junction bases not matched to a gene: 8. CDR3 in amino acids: CSARDRGGTDYEQYF. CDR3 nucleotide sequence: TGCAGTGCTAGAGATCGGGGTGGGACAGACTACGAGCAGTACTTC.

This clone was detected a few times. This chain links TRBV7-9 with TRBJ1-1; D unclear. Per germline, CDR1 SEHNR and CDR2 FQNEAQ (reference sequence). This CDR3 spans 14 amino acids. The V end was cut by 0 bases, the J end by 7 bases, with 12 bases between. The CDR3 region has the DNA TGTGCCAGCAGCTTAGCGGTCATACGGAGTGAAGCTTTCTTT. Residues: CASSLAVIRSEAFF.

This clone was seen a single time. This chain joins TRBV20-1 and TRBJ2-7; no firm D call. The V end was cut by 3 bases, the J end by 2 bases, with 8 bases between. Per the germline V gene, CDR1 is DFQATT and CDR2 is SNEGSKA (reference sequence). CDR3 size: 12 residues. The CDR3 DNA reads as TGCAGTGCTAGTAATTCACCCTACGAGCAGTACTTC. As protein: CSASNSPYEQYF.

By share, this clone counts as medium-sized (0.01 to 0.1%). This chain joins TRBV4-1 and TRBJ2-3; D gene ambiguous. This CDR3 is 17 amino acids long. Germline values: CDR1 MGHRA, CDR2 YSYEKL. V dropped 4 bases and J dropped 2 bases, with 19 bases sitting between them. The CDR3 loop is CASSPAQNVPTTDTQYF. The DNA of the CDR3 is TGCGCCAGCAGCCCCGCCCAGAATGTCCCTACCACAGATACGCAGTATTTT.

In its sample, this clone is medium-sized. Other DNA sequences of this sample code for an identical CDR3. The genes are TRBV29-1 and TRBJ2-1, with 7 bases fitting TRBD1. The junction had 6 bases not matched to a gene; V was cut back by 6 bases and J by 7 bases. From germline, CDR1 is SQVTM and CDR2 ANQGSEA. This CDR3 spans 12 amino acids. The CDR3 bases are TGCAGCGTCAGACAGGGTGGGAATGAGCAGTTCTTC. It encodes CSVRQGGNEQFF.

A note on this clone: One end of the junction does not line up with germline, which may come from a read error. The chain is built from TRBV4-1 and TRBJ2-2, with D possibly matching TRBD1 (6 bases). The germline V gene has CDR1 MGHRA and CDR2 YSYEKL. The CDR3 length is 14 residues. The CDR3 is CAISQHRDVGELSF. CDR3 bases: TGCGCCATCAGCCAGCACAGGGATGTCGGGGAGCTGTCTTTT.

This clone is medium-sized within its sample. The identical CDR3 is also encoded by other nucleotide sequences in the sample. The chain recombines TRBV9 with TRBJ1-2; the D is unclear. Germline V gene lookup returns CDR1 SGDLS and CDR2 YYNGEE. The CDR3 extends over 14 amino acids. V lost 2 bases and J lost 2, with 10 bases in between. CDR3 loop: CASSVAGRNYGYTF. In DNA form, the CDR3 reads TGTGCCAGCAGCGTGGCAGGCAGGAACTATGGCTACACCTTC.

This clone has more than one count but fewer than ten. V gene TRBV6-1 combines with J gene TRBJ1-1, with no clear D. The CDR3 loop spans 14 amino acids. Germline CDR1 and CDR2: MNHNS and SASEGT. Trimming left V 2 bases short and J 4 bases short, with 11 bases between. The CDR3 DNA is TGTGCCAGCAGTGAATCTAGCAGCAGCACTGAAGCTTTCTTT. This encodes CASSESSSSTEAFF.

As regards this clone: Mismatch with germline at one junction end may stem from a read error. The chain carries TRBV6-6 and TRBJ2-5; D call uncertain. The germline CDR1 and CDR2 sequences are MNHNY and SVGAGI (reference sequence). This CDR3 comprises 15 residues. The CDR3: CASIYSIGSTETQYF. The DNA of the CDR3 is TGTGCCAGCATTTACTCGATAGGTAGTACTGAGACCCAGTACTTC.

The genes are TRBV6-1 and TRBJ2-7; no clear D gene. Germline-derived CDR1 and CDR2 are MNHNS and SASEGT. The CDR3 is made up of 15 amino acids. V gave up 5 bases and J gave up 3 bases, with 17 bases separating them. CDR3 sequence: CASSLTGHVHYEQYF. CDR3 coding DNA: TGTGCCAGCAGTCTCACCGGCCACGTACACTACGAGCAGTACTTC.

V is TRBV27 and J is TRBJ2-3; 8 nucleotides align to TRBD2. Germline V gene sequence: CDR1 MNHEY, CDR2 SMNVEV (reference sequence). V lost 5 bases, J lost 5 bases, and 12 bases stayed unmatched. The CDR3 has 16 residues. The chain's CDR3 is CASSPRDPGGGDTQYF. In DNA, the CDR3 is TGTGCCAGCAGTCCGCGGGACCCGGGAGGGGGAGATACGCAGTATTTT.

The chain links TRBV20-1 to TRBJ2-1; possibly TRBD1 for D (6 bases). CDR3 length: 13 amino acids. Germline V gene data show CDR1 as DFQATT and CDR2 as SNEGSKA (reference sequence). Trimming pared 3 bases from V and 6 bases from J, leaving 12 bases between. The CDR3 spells CSARGTPLNEQFF. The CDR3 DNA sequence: TGCAGTGCTAGGGGGACACCACTCAATGAGCAGTTCTTC.

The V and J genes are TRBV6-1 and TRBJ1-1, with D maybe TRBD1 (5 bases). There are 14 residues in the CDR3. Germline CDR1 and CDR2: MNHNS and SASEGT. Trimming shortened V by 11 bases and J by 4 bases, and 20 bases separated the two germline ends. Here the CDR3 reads CADRDPSWTTEAFF. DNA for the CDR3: TGTGCCGACCGGGACCCTAGTTGGACCACTGAAGCTTTCTTT.